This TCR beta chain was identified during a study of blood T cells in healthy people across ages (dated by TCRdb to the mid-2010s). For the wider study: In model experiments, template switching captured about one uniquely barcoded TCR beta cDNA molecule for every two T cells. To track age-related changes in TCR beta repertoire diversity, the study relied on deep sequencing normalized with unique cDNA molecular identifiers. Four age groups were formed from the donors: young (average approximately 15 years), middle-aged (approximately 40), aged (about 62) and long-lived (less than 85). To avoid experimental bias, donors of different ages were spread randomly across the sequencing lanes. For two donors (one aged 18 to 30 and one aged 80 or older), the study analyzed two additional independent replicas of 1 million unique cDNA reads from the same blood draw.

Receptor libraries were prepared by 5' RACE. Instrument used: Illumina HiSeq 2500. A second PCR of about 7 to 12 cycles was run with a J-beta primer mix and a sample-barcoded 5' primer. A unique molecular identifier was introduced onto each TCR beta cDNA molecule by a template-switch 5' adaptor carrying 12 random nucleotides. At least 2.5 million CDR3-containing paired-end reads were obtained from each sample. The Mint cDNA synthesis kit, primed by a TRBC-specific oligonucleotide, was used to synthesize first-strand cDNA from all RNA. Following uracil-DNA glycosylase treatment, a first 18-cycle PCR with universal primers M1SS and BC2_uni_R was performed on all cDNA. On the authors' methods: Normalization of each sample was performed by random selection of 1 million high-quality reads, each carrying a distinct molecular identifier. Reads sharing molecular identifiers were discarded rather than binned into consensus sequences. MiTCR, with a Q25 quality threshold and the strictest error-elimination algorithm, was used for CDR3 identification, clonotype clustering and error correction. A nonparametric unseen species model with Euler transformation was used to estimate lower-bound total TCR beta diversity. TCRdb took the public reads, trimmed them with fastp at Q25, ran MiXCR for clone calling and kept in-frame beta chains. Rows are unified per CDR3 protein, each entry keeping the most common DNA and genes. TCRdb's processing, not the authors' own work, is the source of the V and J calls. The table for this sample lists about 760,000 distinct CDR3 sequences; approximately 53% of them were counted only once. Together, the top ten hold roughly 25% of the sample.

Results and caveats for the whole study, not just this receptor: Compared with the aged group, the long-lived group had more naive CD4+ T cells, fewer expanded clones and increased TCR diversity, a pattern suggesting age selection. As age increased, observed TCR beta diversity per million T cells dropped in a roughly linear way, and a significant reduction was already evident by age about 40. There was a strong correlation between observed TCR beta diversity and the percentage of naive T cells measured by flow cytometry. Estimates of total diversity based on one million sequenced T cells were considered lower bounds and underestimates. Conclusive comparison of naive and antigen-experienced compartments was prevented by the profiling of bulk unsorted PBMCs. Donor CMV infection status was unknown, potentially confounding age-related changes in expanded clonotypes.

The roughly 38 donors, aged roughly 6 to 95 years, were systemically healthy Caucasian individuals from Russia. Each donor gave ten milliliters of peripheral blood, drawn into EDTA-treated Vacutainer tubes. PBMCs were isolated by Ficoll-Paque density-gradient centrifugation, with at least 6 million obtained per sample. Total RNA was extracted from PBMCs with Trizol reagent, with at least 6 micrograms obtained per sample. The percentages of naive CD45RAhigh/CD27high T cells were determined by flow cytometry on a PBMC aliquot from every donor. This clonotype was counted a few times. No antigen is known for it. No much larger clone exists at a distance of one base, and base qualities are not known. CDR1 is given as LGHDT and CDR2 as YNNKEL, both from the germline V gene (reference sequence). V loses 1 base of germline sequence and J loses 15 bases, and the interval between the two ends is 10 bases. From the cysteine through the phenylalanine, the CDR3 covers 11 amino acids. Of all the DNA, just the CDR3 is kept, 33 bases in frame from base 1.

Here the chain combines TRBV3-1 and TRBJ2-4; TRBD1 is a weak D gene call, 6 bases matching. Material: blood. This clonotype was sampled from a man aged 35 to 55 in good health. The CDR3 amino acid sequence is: CASSQGGGRYF. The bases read TGTGCCAGCAGCCAAGGAGGGGGAAGGTACTTC. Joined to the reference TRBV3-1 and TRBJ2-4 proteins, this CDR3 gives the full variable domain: DTAVSQTPKYLVTQMGNDKSIKCEQNLGHDTMYWYKQDSKKFLKIMFSYNNKELIINETVPNRFSPKSPDKAHLNLHINSLELGDSAVYFCASSQGGGRYFGAGTRLSVL.